These T cell receptor beta chains were read from a single sample in a study of shared clonotypes between healthy human individuals. TCRdb's copy holds only in-frame clones and misses some; the assay was immunoSEQ multiplex PCR. The sample lists about 470,000 clones, 79% seen once, with roughly 13% in the top ten. The sample taken for sequencing was PBMCs. The receptor source for this set is a woman in her forties in good health. Some clones in this sample may be carry-over from other donors' samples. The CDR3 runs from the conserved cysteine through the conserved F or W. D genes are given only for firm matches. Clone size is given for some rows only: seen once, a few or many times, or a class if the clone is expanded.

V gene,D gene,J gene,clone size,CDR3 length,CDR3 DNA,CDR3 protein
TRBV6-4,-,TRBJ2-1,few,14,TGTGCCAGCAGTGACGGGGACTCCCACAATGAGCAGTTCTTC,CASSDGDSHNEQFF
TRBV28,TRBD2,TRBJ2-1,-,16,TGTGCCAGCAGTTTAGCCGGGACTAGCGGGAGAAATGAGCAGTTCTTC,CASSLAGTSGRNEQFF
TRBV6-1,-,TRBJ2-2,-,14,TGTGCCACCAGTAGGCTCACGGACACCGGGGAGCTGTTTTTT,CATSRLTDTGELFF
TRBV13,-,TRBJ1-1,-,15,TGTGCCAGCAGTCATCTATACGGGGGGAGCACTGAAGCTTTCTTT,CASSHLYGGSTEAFF
TRBV19,TRBD2,TRBJ2-7,-,17,TGTGCCAGTAGTACGGGACTAGCGGGAGGACCACCCTACGAGCAGTACTTC,CASSTGLAGGPPYEQYF
TRBV7-9,TRBD2,TRBJ2-1,-,17,TGTGCCAGCAGCTTACCCCCGGGACTAGCAGTCTACAATGAGCAGTTCTTC,CASSLPPGLAVYNEQFF
TRBV28,-,TRBJ1-6,-,14,TGTGCCAGCAGTTTTGGCCAGGGGTATTCACCCCTCCACTTT,CASSFGQGYSPLHF
TRBV2,TRBD2,TRBJ2-7,-,14,TGTGCCAGCCTACAGAGCGGGAGGCGCTACGAGCAGTACTTC,CASLQSGRRYEQYF
TRBV5-1,-,TRBJ2-3,-,13,TGCGCCAGCAGCTTGGTACCGGCAGATACGCAGTATTTT,CASSLVPADTQYF
TRBV7-9,TRBD1,TRBJ2-5,-,16,TGTGCCAGCAGCCGAACGATTCACAGGGGGCAAGAGACCCAGTACTTC,CASSRTIHRGQETQYF
TRBV28,-,TRBJ2-7,-,17,TGTGCCAGCAGTTCCGAGGTTTTTCGGGGCATCAGGGACGAGCAGTACTTC,CASSSEVFRGIRDEQYF
TRBV6-5,TRBD1,TRBJ2-7,-,14,TGTGCCAGCAAAAGGACAGGTAGCGCCTACGAGCAGTACTTC,CASKRTGSAYEQYF
TRBV11-2,-,TRBJ2-7,-,16,TGTGCCAGCAGCTTAAGTTTAGCAGCGGGTTCCTACGAGCAGTACTTC,CASSLSLAAGSYEQYF
TRBV27,TRBD1,TRBJ2-3,-,14,TGTGCCAGCAGTCAGAGGACAGGGCCAGATACGCAGTATTTT,CASSQRTGPDTQYF
TRBV11-2,TRBD2,TRBJ2-3,-,16,TGTGCCAGCAGCCCCCAGACTAGCGGGAGATATGGTACGCAGTATTTT,CASSPQTSGRYGTQYF
TRBV28,TRBD1,TRBJ1-2,-,15,TGTGCCAGCAGTGTCAATAGGGGGCCCCTCTATGGCTACACCTTC,CASSVNRGPLYGYTF
TRBV21-1,-,TRBJ1-5,once,15,TGTGCCAGCAGCAGGGACGAAACTAGCAATCAGCCCCAGCATTTT,CASSRDETSNQPQHF
TRBV4-3,-,TRBJ2-1,-,13,TGCGCCAGCAGCCAAGAGATAGAGCTAGCGCAGTTCTTC,CASSQEIELAQFF
TRBV14,-,TRBJ2-2,few,13,TGTGCCAGCAGCCCCGTAGGTTCCGGGGAGCTGTTTTTT,CASSPVGSGELFF
TRBV30,TRBD1,TRBJ1-3,-,13,TGTGCCTGGGTCGGGACAGCCGGAAACACCATATATTTT,CAWVGTAGNTIYF
TRBV5-1,-,TRBJ2-5,few,12,TGCGCCAGCAGCTTGGCCGGAGAGACCCAGTACTTC,CASSLAGETQYF
TRBV29-1,-,TRBJ1-2,-,13,TGCAGCGTTGAACTTCCGGGCAACTATGGCTACACCTTC,CSVELPGNYGYTF
TRBV29-1,TRBD2,TRBJ2-3,-,12,TGCAGCGTTGCGGCTAGCGGGAAGCCGCAGTATTTT,CSVAASGKPQYF
TRBV9,-,TRBJ1-1,-,15,TGTGCCAGCAGCGCGAGCCCCGGCAGGGAAGGGGAAGCTTTCTTT,CASSASPGREGEAFF
TRBV27,-,TRBJ2-1,-,16,TGTGCCAGCACTCTAGGGGGGGCGACCTCCTACAATGAGCAGTTCTTC,CASTLGGATSYNEQFF
TRBV4-2,TRBD2,TRBJ2-1,-,14,TGTGCCAGCAGCCAAGACTGGGGGGGAGTCGAGCAGTTCTTC,CASSQDWGGVEQFF
TRBV4-1,-,TRBJ1-1,few,13,TGCGCCAGCAGCCAAGTTCTAGGGAGTGAAGCTTTCTTT,CASSQVLGSEAFF
TRBV7-9,TRBD1,TRBJ2-7,-,15,TGTGCCAGCAGCTCAGGGGGCGGGCCAACCTACGAGCAGTACTTC,CASSSGGGPTYEQYF
TRBV6-5,TRBD1,TRBJ2-5,-,13,TGTGCCAGCAGGACAGGGTATCAAGAGACCCAGTACTTC,CASRTGYQETQYF
TRBV6-4,TRBD2,TRBJ2-3,few,16,TGTGCCAGCAGTGTGACGTCGGGAGGGCCCCCAGATACGCAGTATTTT,CASSVTSGGPPDTQYF
TRBV6-5,-,TRBJ1-4,once,16,TGTGCCAGCAGTTATGAAGGAGGGGGGGCGCGTGAAAAACTGTTTTTT,CASSYEGGGAREKLFF
TRBV18,-,TRBJ2-7,-,16,TGTGCCAGCTCACCCGAGAAAAGCCCAGAAAGATCCGAGCAGTACTTC,CASSPEKSPERSEQYF
TRBV6-1,-,TRBJ2-5,many,14,TGTGCCAGCAGTGAACGGGGACTGGGGGGGACCCAGTACTTC,CASSERGLGGTQYF
TRBV18,-,TRBJ2-3,-,14,TGTGCCAGCTCACCGGCCGCCCCGGGGGATACGCAGTATTTT,CASSPAAPGDTQYF
TRBV2,TRBD2,TRBJ2-1,-,15,TGTGCCAGCAGTGAACGGGAGGGGTATTACAATGAGCAGTTCTTC,CASSEREGYYNEQFF
TRBV6-1,TRBD1,TRBJ2-7,-,13,TGTGCCAGCAGTGTGACAGGGCCTCGCGAGCAGTACTTC,CASSVTGPREQYF
TRBV30,-,TRBJ1-1,-,19,TGTGCCTGGAGGCTGACCTTTGGGGGTGGAGATCCCGTGAACACTGAAGCTTTCTTT,CAWRLTFGGGDPVNTEAFF
TRBV19,-,TRBJ1-5,many,13,TGTGCCAGTAGTATGGGGGAAGTACGGCCCCAGCATTTT,CASSMGEVRPQHF
TRBV29-1,TRBD1,TRBJ2-2,-,14,TGCAGCGTCCAGACAGGGACAAACACCGGGGAGCTGTTTTTT,CSVQTGTNTGELFF
TRBV7-8,-,TRBJ1-2,-,16,TGTGCCAGCAGCTTAGCGCGTTGGCGGCCGCTCTATGGCTACACCTTC,CASSLARWRPLYGYTF
TRBV5-1,TRBD2,TRBJ2-3,-,14,TGCGCCAGCAGCTTACTAGCGAGCACAGATACGCAGTATTTT,CASSLLASTDTQYF
TRBV5-1,-,TRBJ2-7,-,15,TGCGCCAGCAGCTTCCCGGACGGGGCCTCCTACGAGCAGTACTTC,CASSFPDGASYEQYF
TRBV28,TRBD2,TRBJ2-2,-,15,TGTGCCAGCAGTTTACCGCGGGAGGGGGTCGGGGAGCTGTTTTTT,CASSLPREGVGELFF
TRBV7-9,-,TRBJ1-2,few,14,TGTGCCAGCAGCTACGACTGGTCTTACTATGGCTACACCTTC,CASSYDWSYYGYTF
TRBV11-2,TRBD2,TRBJ2-7,once,13,TGTGCCAGCAGCTTAATAGCGGGATACGAGCAGTACTTC,CASSLIAGYEQYF
TRBV7-2,-,TRBJ2-7,once,13,TGTGCCAGCAGCTTAGGGCCATTCTACGAGCAGTACTTC,CASSLGPFYEQYF
TRBV7-2,TRBD1,TRBJ1-2,-,15,TGTGCCAGCAGCTTGGCGACCGGGACAGGGGATGGCTACACCTTC,CASSLATGTGDGYTF
TRBV28,TRBD1,TRBJ2-7,-,13,TGTGCCAGCAGCCGACAGGGCCCCTACGAGCAGTACTTC,CASSRQGPYEQYF
TRBV27,TRBD1,TRBJ2-5,-,14,TGTGCCAGCAGCCTCAGGACAGGGTGGGAGACCCAGTACTTC,CASSLRTGWETQYF
TRBV29-1,TRBD1,TRBJ2-1,-,15,TGCAGCGTTGAGTACAGACAGGGGCTAGCAACCGAGCAGTTCTTC,CSVEYRQGLATEQFF
TRBV5-1,-,TRBJ1-4,-,12,TGCGCCAGCAGCTTGCCGGAAGAAAAACTGTTTTTT,CASSLPEEKLFF
TRBV4-2,TRBD1,TRBJ2-3,-,16,TGTGCCAGCAGCCAAGTAGGGACAGGGGGTAAAGATACGCAGTATTTT,CASSQVGTGGKDTQYF
TRBV11-2,TRBD1,TRBJ1-2,few,14,TGTGCCAGCAGCTTAGATCAGGGGGCGGACGGCTACACCTTC,CASSLDQGADGYTF
TRBV19,-,TRBJ1-2,few,16,TGTGCCAGTAGTATAGATGGCGCCACGATGGCCTATGGCTACACCTTC,CASSIDGATMAYGYTF
TRBV28,TRBD2,TRBJ2-1,-,15,TGTGCCAGCAGTCTCGGGGGACTAGCGGATAATGAGCAGTTCTTC,CASSLGGLADNEQFF